One and the same sample provided the 21 T cell receptor beta chains below, sequenced in a study of blood T cells in healthy people across ages. Together with a sample-barcoded 5' primer, a J-beta primer mix was included in a second PCR lasting roughly 7 to 11 cycles. TCRdb reanalysed the 5' RACE reads using MiXCR and keeps one entry per CDR3 protein. In the table there are roughly 830,000 distinct CDR3 sequences, approximately 59% of which are singletons. Material: blood. The receptor source for this set is a man aged 25 to 45 in good health.

This clonotype was detected a few times. The CDR3 loop is CASSLGLAGKDTQYF. CDR3 in DNA: TGTGCCAGCAGTTTGGGACTAGCGGGGAAAGATACGCAGTATTTT. The chain recombines TRBV12-3 or TRBV12-4 with TRBJ2-3, with 13 bases matching TRBD2. This CDR3 is 15 amino acids long. V lost 3 bases and J lost 5; bases outside the gene matches: 2.

The chain uses TRBV19 and TRBJ2-7; D is perhaps TRBD1 (7 bases). The J call is in doubt because the DNA end fits TRBJ2-5 better. The CDR3 length is 15 residues. Germline V gene sequence: CDR1 LNHDA, CDR2 SQIVND (reference sequence). The CDR3 coding sequence is TGTGCCAGCGCGAGCTTCCAGGGGGGACAAGAGACCCAGTACTTC. It specifies CASASFQGGQETQYF.

This clonotype was detected once. J is TRBJ2-1 and V is TRBV7-9; 8 nucleotides agree with TRBD1. The V gene end was trimmed by 5 bases and the J gene end by 8 bases; junction bases not matched to a gene: 11. Per germline, CDR1 SEHNR and CDR2 FQNEAQ (reference sequence). CDR3 size: 15 residues. The CDR3 sequence: CASSGGQETFYEQFF. As DNA, the CDR3 is TGTGCCAGCAGCGGGGGACAGGAGACCTTCTATGAGCAGTTCTTC.

J is TRBJ1-2 and V is TRBV3-1; possible D gene TRBD1, 5 bases. Trimming shortened V by 6 bases and J by 5 bases, and 16 bases separated the two germline ends. The CDR3 covers 14 residues. Germline V CDR1 and CDR2: LGHDT, YNNKEL (reference sequence). CDR3 region: CASRQNQGGYGYTF. The CDR3 DNA reads as TGTGCCAGCAGACAGAACCAGGGAGGGTATGGCTACACCTTC.

This chain joins TRBV10-3 and TRBJ2-1; 8 bases are a match to TRBD1. V lost 10 bases to trimming and J lost 5 bases; unmatched junction nucleotides: 10. This CDR3 has 14 residues. Germline V gene lookup returns CDR1 ENHRY and CDR2 SYGVKD. As DNA, the CDR3 is TGTGCCAGCGCGGCAGGGGGCGGCCACAATGAGCAGTTCTTC. This gives the protein CASAAGGGHNEQFF.

V and J are TRBV12-3 or TRBV12-4 and TRBJ2-7, with D perhaps matching TRBD1 or TRBD2 (7 bases each). The J call may not be correct, given that the DNA end is closer to TRBJ2-5. CDR3 length: 15 residues. The CDR3 DNA reads TGTGCCAGCAGTTTCCAGGGGGGGAAGGAAGAGACCCAGTACTTC. It is translated as CASSFQGGKEETQYF.

The rearrangement joins TRBV29-1 to TRBJ2-3; 10 bases are shared with TRBD1. CDR3 length equals 17 residues. CDR1 is SQVTM and CDR2 is ANQGSEA in the germline V gene. V trimming: 1 base; J trimming: 6 bases; junction bases outside the gene matches: 13. DNA of the CDR3: TGCAGCGTTGAAGTGCGGGCGGGACAGGGGCTTTCGGATACGCAGTATTTT. This sequence encodes CSVEVRAGQGLSDTQYF.

This clonotype has only a few counts. The chain recombines TRBV7-2 with TRBJ1-2; tentatively, D is TRBD1 (6 bases). There are 16 residues in the CDR3. The ends were cut back, 7 bases at V and 7 bases at J, with 25 bases in the middle. CDR1 is SGHTA, CDR2 FQGNSA, per germline. CDR3 DNA: TGTGCCAGCACCCTTTCGAGGTCAACAGGGCTTGCTGGCTACACCTTC. Translating it yields CASTLSRSTGLAGYTF.

The V gene is TRBV5-1, the J gene TRBJ2-5; a weak D match, TRBD2 (5 bases). Trimming took 0 bases from V and 2 from J, leaving 11 bases between them. Germline V lookup: CDR1 SGHRS, CDR2 YFSETQ. CDR3 size: 15 residues. Here the CDR3 reads CASSLAGVVQETQYF. In DNA form, the CDR3 reads TGCGCCAGCAGCTTGGCCGGGGTAGTACAAGAGACCCAGTACTTC.

The table lists this clonotype with a few counts. The CDR3 region has the DNA TGTGCCAGCAGTTTACTCATCAGGGGATTGGACACTGAAGCTTTCTTT. Protein sequence: CASSLLIRGLDTEAFF. The chain is built from TRBV12-3 or TRBV12-4 and TRBJ1-1, with D possibly TRBD1 on 6 matching bases. V lost 2 bases and J 3 bases, leaving 16 bases between the germline ends. The CDR3 extends over 16 amino acids.

The rearrangement uses TRBV2 and TRBJ1-6; D call uncertain. The CDR3 runs to 14 residues. The germline V gene encodes CDR1 SNHLY and CDR2 FYNNEI. The germline V and J ends were trimmed by 4 bases and 9 bases, with 13 bases remaining between them. The DNA for the CDR3 is TGTGCCAGCAGTGCGTTGGGCGGGCCTTCACCCCTCCACTTT. Translation: CASSALGGPSPLHF.

The V and J genes are TRBV25-1 and TRBJ2-2; TRBD2 is a possible D gene (7 bases). From germline, CDR1 is MGHDK and CDR2 SYGVNS. V was cut by 3 bases and J by 6 bases, with 11 bases left in between. This CDR3 comprises 14 residues. The CDR3 is CASSDGGQAGELFF. The DNA of the CDR3 is TGTGCCAGCAGTGACGGGGGGCAGGCCGGGGAGCTGTTTTTT. Drawing the rest from reference TRBV25-1 and TRBJ2-2, the complete variable domain is EADIYQTPRYLVIGTGKKITLECSQTMGHDKMYWYQQDPGMELHLIHYSYGVNSTEKGDLSSESTVSRIRTEHFPLTLESARPSHTSQYLCASSDGGQAGELFFGEGSRLTVL.

The V and J genes are TRBV4-2 and TRBJ2-1; a weak D match, TRBD2 (6 bases). The CDR3 loop spans 14 amino acids. Germline CDR1 reads LGHNA; CDR2 reads YNFKEQ. V was trimmed by 3 bases and J by 6 bases, leaving 12 bases between them. CDR3 sequence (DNA): TGTGCCAGCAGCCAGGGGGAGGCGATCAATGAGCAGTTCTTC. It translates to CASSQGEAINEQFF.

The rearrangement links TRBV11-2 to TRBJ2-1, with D possibly TRBD2 on 6 matching bases. CDR3 size: 15 residues. Per germline, CDR1 SGHAT and CDR2 FQNNGV. The V gene lost 5 bases and the J gene lost 5 bases, with 16 bases spanning the gap. The CDR3 nucleotides read TGTGCCAGCAGCCCCCTGGGAGGAGGGAACAATGAGCAGTTCTTC. This sequence encodes CASSPLGGGNNEQFF.

The chain employs TRBV9 and TRBJ2-3; possibly TRBD2 for D (6 bases). V was clipped by 0 bases and J by 0 bases, with 11 bases between them. The CDR3 is 16 residues long. The germline V gene has CDR1 SGDLS and CDR2 YYNGEE. In nucleotides, the CDR3 is TGTGCCAGCAGCGTAGCTGGGGGACTTAGCACAGATACGCAGTATTTT. Amino acids: CASSVAGGLSTDTQYF.

V is TRBV29-1 and J is TRBJ1-2; D uncertain. The CDR3 length is 15 residues. V lost 4 bases and J lost 0, with 15 bases in between. Germline CDR1 SQVTM, CDR2 ANQGSEA. CDR3 coding DNA: TGCAGCGTTGTATTCACAGCAACAGCTAACTATGGCTACACCTTC. Protein: CSVVFTATANYGYTF.

V gene TRBV29-1 combines with J gene TRBJ1-5; the match to TRBD1 covers 10 bases. Germline V gene sequence: CDR1 SQVTM, CDR2 ANQGSEA. The CDR3 is 16 residues long. The trim removed 6 bases at V and 6 bases at J, leaving 14 bases unmatched. The DNA for the CDR3 is TGCAGCGTAGCGTCCGGGACAGGGGATCTCGGTCAGCCCCAGCATTTT. Encoded protein: CSVASGTGDLGQPQHF. The variable domain in full, completed from reference TRBV29-1 and TRBJ1-5, reads SAVISQKPSRDICQRGTSLTIQCQVDSQVTMMFWYRQQPGQSLTLIATANQGSEATYESGFVIDKFPISRPNLTFSTLTVSNMSPEDSSIYLCSVASGTGDLGQPQHFGDGTRLSIL.

The chain carries TRBV7-3 and TRBJ1-2, with D perhaps matching TRBD1 (6 bases). In germline, CDR1 is SGHTA, CDR2 FQGTGA. The CDR3 loop spans 11 amino acids. Trimming shortened V by 5 bases and J by 8 bases, and 9 bases separated the two germline ends. In DNA, the CDR3 is TGTGCCAGCAGCGGGGGCAGGGGCTACACCTTC. This translates into CASSGGRGYTF.

Only a few counts were recorded for this clonotype. The V and J genes are TRBV4-3 and TRBJ2-1; a possible D gene is TRBD2 (6 bases). This CDR3 has 15 residues. V was shortened by 1 base and J by 5 bases, with 12 bases between the two germline ends. Per germline, CDR1 LGHNA and CDR2 YSLEER. In DNA form, the CDR3 reads TGCGCCAGCAGCCAAGGGAGAGGGAGGAACAATGAGCAGTTCTTC. Amino acids: CASSQGRGRNNEQFF.

As DNA, the CDR3 is TGTGCCAGCAGTTCCCTAGCGGGACCCCTAGGCGAGCAGTACTTC. It yields the protein CASSSLAGPLGEQYF. The V and J genes are TRBV6-5 and TRBJ2-7; 9 positions match TRBD2. Germline loops: CDR1 MNHEY, CDR2 SVGAGI. The CDR3 sequence is 15 residues long. The V gene end was trimmed by 4 bases and the J gene end by 6 bases; junction bases not matched to a gene: 10.

The chain has TRBV20-1 and TRBJ2-3; 8 nucleotides line up with TRBD2. V lost 1 base and J lost 0; bases outside the gene matches: 3. This CDR3 is built from 15 residues. The germline V gene encodes CDR1 DFQATT and CDR2 SNEGSKA (reference sequence). CDR3: CSARGGGRSTDTQYF. CDR3 nucleotide sequence: TGCAGTGCTAGAGGCGGGGGGAGGAGCACAGATACGCAGTATTTT.